This T cell receptor (beta chain) was recovered during a study of shared clonotypes between healthy human individuals (dated by TCRdb to 2018 to 2021). Some background on the complete study: The cohort included three men and two women between 18 and 49 years of age. Per donor, three plates each were used for CD4 naive and CD4 memory, two for CD8 naive, and one for CD8 memory. To estimate repertoire size and how much clonotypes are shared between individuals, the study performed deep sequencing of blood TCR repertoires from roughly five healthy adults. To increase sequencing depth and limit assay-specific biases, TCR repertoire library preparation and sequencing were carried out by different laboratories using diverse techniques. Each donor's leukapheresis produced roughly between about 0.8 and 8.9 billion PBMCs. Broad study findings and their caveats: Even with the large sequencing depth, rarefaction of the sorted-subset datasets indicated that sequencing was incomplete. Estimated clonotype richness was generally larger for naive than for memory subsets. Compared with non-shared clonotypes, the clonotypes found in all four sorted-subset donors had higher generation probabilities. Across a handful of donors, about 5% of naive CD4, around 3.3% of naive CD8, around 2.5% of memory CD4, and roughly 0.4% of memory CD8 clonotypes were shared. The small number of donors limited the genetic and exposure-history diversity represented. Pairwise subsampling led to the expectation that sequencing depth would affect the degree of clonotype sharing among donors. Sampling was restricted to blood, and TCR repertoires in tissues likely differ from the TCR repertoires found in blood.

Spanning cysteine to phenylalanine, the CDR3 consists of 12 amino acids. Of all the DNA, just the CDR3 is kept, 36 bases in frame from base 1. V is pared back by 10 bases and J by 0 bases, with 10 bases lying between the germline termini. The germline V gene gives CDR1 as MNHNS and CDR2 as SASEGT. The donors were healthy, HIV-negative adults with no recently reported acute infections or vaccinations. Every donor was a Caucasian adult living in Nashville, Tennessee, USA. CD4+ T cells were enriched by magnetic negative selection, after which naive cells were positively selected on CD45RA and the negative fraction was taken as the memory subset. Blood was collected by leukapheresis, and PBMCs were isolated by Ficoll-Histopaque density gradient centrifugation and then cryopreserved in liquid nitrogen vapor phase. Analytical flow cytometry was used to check the purity and quantity of each magnetically sorted T cell population. Genomic DNA was isolated from each sorted fraction and quantified by UV absorbance on a Nanodrop 2000c.

To note about this clone: This clone's antigen is unknown. Qualities for individual bases were not recorded, and no much larger clone is one base off.

TCR CDR3 regions were amplified from genomic DNA by multiplex PCR using the deep immunoSEQ assay. For each cell subset, the extracted genomic DNA was distributed evenly across all wells of several immunoSEQ 96-well plates, and each plate served as one replicate. For sorted subsets, 200 to 250 ng of genomic DNA, equivalent to around 29,000 T cell genomes, went into each replicate PCR. The purified libraries were quantified using a Qubit 3.0 fluorometer, sized with a Bioanalyzer 2100, and then quantified again using the KAPA Library Quantification kit. Every immunoSEQ 96-well plate was sequenced on a dedicated single-read 150-cycle Illumina NextSeq 550 flow cell. In the source study's methods: The immunoSEQ output contained only junctional sequences without quality scores, so filtering could not match that applied to full-length reads. To assign V/J genes and CDR3, sequences were annotated against IMGT germline references using PyIR, a Python wrapper for IgBLAST v1.9. Reads were removed for weak V/J assignments (E-value above 1e-6), missing CDR3, stop codons, out-of-frame junctions, or ambiguous translated residues. V3J clonotypes were defined by identical inferred V gene, J gene, and CDR3 amino acid sequence. The percentage overlap between two repertoires was calculated by dividing the number of shared unique clonotypes by the size of the smaller repertoire. RTK rarefaction, the Chao1 estimator, and Recon v2.1 estimates of unobserved clonotypes were used to assess repertoire richness. OLGA was used to compute generation probabilities for all TCRbeta clonotypes that the gDNA method yielded from a few donors. Not all clones reach the TCRdb copy of this immuneACCESS table, which keeps in-frame sequences only. Checked studies attribute under half of the gap to unresolved V genes and leave the rest unexplained. V and J calls and clone size come straight from that table; D and trimming were deduced from the DNA. The sample yields a few million clones; approximately 93% were counted once. Clones ranked in the top ten supply 0.35% to 0.5% of the sample.

The chain is assembled from TRBV6-1 and TRBJ2-7; no D gene is confidently identified. The source material was naive CD4+ T cells from PBMCs. The cell subset or site label corresponds to: CD45RA+ positively selected. The sequence came from a man aged 18 to 30 in good health. Some clones in this sample may be carry-over from other donors' samples. The CDR3 in this case is CATKTGSYEQYF. The DNA sequence is as follows: TGTGCCACCAAGACTGGCTCCTACGAGCAGTACTTC.